These 21 T cell receptor beta chains were all obtained from the same sample, sequenced in a study of cytomegalovirus exposure and HLA in healthy donors. PCR employed 60 Vbeta and 13 Jbeta primers. Using immunoSEQ multiplex PCR, the repertoire was profiled, and TCRdb retains in-frame clones only, with some absent. This table holds 95,000 to 150,000 clones, 50% to 75% found once. Material for sequencing was PBMCs. The receptors come from a woman aged 40-49 years in good health and CMV-seropositive.

The rearrangement links TRBV6-5 to TRBJ1-2, with D possibly TRBD1 on 6 matching bases. CDR1 is MNHEY, CDR2 SVGAGI, per germline. The V gene lost 5 bases and the J gene lost 3 bases, with 16 bases spanning the gap. This CDR3 region has 15 residues. The CDR3 is CASSPRGAWDYGYTF. CDR3 nucleotide sequence: TGTGCCAGCAGTCCCCGGGGGGCGTGGGACTATGGCTACACCTTC.

The chain combines TRBV5-1 with TRBJ1-1; 7 bases line up with TRBD1. Germline CDR1 reads SGHRS; CDR2 reads YFSETQ. The CDR3 is 14 residues long. V gave up 1 base and J gave up 4 bases; unmatched junction bases: 4. CDR3 sequence: CASSLSGGSTEAFF. For the CDR3, the DNA is TGCGCCAGCAGCTTGTCAGGGGGAAGCACTGAAGCTTTCTTT.

The J gene is TRBJ1-2, the V gene TRBV21-1; the listed D gene, TRBD1, was not tested against the DNA. TRBV21-1 is reported as a pseudogene. The CDR3 sequence is 13 residues long. CDR3 protein: CASSDRDRGTYTF. The CDR3 DNA reads TGTGCCAGCAGCGACCGGGACAGGGGGACCTACACCTTC.

The J gene is TRBJ2-5, the V gene TRBV29-1; 14 positions agree with TRBD2. The better agreement between TRBJ2-7 and the DNA end casts doubt on the J call. The CDR3 contains 16 residues. Germline CDR1 reads SQVTM; CDR2 reads ANQGSEA. The CDR3 region is CSVSGTSGGLPYEQYF. The CDR3 coding sequence is TGCAGCGTTTCCGGGACTAGCGGGGGACTACCCTACGAGCAGTACTTC.

This clone was counted only a few times. The chain carries TRBV28 and TRBJ1-5; possibly TRBD1 for D (6 bases). Germline CDR1 is MDHEN and CDR2 is SYDVKM. The CDR3 has 16 amino acids. Trimming removed 7 bases at V and 5 bases at J, with 21 bases between. CDR3 in DNA: TGTGCCAGCATAGGGGACAATCCATTGTTCGATCAGCCCCAGCATTTT. Translated, it gives CASIGDNPLFDQPQHF.

A few counts support this clone. The rearrangement links TRBV5-1 to TRBJ2-7, with D perhaps matching TRBD2 (6 bases). The CDR3 spans 14 residues. Germline V CDR1 and CDR2: SGHRS, YFSETQ. Trimming stripped 4 bases from V and 1 base from J, with 12 bases between. This chain's CDR3 is CASSPEGGSYEQYF. DNA of the CDR3: TGCGCCAGCAGCCCGGAGGGAGGTTCCTACGAGCAGTACTTC. Based on the CDR3 plus reference TRBV5-1 and TRBJ2-7, the full variable domain is KAGVTQTPRYLIKTRGQQVTLSCSPISGHRSVSWYQQTPGQGLQFLFEYFSETQRNKGNFPGRFSGRQFSNSRSEMNVSTLELGDSALYLCASSPEGGSYEQYFGPGTRLTVT.

V gene TRBV19 combines with J gene TRBJ1-4; D gene uncertain. Germline loops: CDR1 LNHDA, CDR2 SQIVND (reference sequence). Trimming removed 4 bases at V and 0 bases at J, with 12 bases between. CDR3 size: 16 residues. The CDR3 DNA is TGTGCCAGTAGTAACCGGGGAGGCCCAACTAATGAAAAACTGTTTTTT. Its translation is CASSNRGGPTNEKLFF. The full variable domain, its missing parts supplied by reference TRBV19 and TRBJ1-4, is DGGITQSPKYLFRKEGQNVTLSCEQNLNHDAMYWYRQDPGQGLRLIYYSQIVNDFQKGDIAEGYSVSREKKESFPLTVTSAQKNPTAFYLCASSNRGGPTNEKLFFGSGTQLSVL.

This clone was observed a few times. This chain joins TRBV6-5 and TRBJ2-7, with D hard to call. Germline CDR1 MNHEY, CDR2 SVGAGI. There are 13 residues in the CDR3. Trimming removed 7 bases from V and 6 bases from J, with 16 bases in between. DNA of the CDR3: TGTGCCAGCAAGTCCTCTCTACTGGTCGAGCAGTACTTC. Amino acids: CASKSSLLVEQYF.

This rearrangement joins TRBV14 to TRBJ1-2; 7 bases map to TRBD1. Germline V lookup: CDR1 SGHDN, CDR2 FVKESK. V shed 4 bases and J 8 bases; nucleotides not matched to a gene: 7. The CDR3 totals 13 residues. The chain's CDR3 is CASSPGTVRGYTF. The CDR3 nucleotides are TGTGCCAGCAGCCCAGGGACAGTACGAGGCTACACCTTC.

The J gene is TRBJ2-7, the V gene TRBV5-1, with D unresolved. Germline loops: CDR1 SGHRS, CDR2 YFSETQ. V was clipped by 4 bases and J by 6 bases, with 11 bases between them. The CDR3 has 12 amino acids. The CDR3 sequence is CASSHYSFEQYF. DNA of the CDR3: TGCGCCAGCAGCCACTACTCTTTCGAGCAGTACTTC. The full variable domain, its missing parts supplied by reference TRBV5-1 and TRBJ2-7, is KAGVTQTPRYLIKTRGQQVTLSCSPISGHRSVSWYQQTPGQGLQFLFEYFSETQRNKGNFPGRFSGRQFSNSRSEMNVSTLELGDSALYLCASSHYSFEQYFGPGTRLTVT.

This clone was seen only a few times. The rearrangement joins TRBV9 to TRBJ1-3; D is unclear. V gave up 3 bases and J gave up 2 bases, with 12 bases separating them. CDR3 length equals 15 residues. The V gene's germline CDR1 is SGDLS and CDR2 YYNGEE. The CDR3 reads CASSAPGFAGNTIYF. DNA of the CDR3: TGTGCCAGCAGCGCTCCGGGTTTCGCTGGAAACACCATATATTTT.

V usage is TRBV9 and J usage is TRBJ2-5; TRBD2 might be the D (6 bases). The CDR3 extends over 14 amino acids. Per the germline V gene, CDR1 is SGDLS and CDR2 is YYNGEE. Trimming left V 4 bases short and J 1 base short, with 11 bases between. The CDR3 DNA reads as TGTGCCAGCAGCAACCGGGACTTCCAAGAGACCCAGTACTTC. It specifies CASSNRDFQETQYF. The full variable domain, in which reference TRBV9 and TRBJ2-5 provide the parts outside the CDR3, is DSGVTQTPKHLITATGQRVTLRCSPRSGDLSVYWYQQSLDQGLQFLIQYYNGEERAKGNILERFSAQQFPDLHSELNLSSLELGDSALYFCASSNRDFQETQYFGPGTRLLVL.

The chain has TRBV7-3 and TRBJ2-2; 9 bases align to TRBD1. V was pared by 5 bases and J by 8 bases, with 3 bases of the junction left unmatched. This CDR3 spans 13 amino acids. Germline values: CDR1 SGHTA, CDR2 FQGTGA. The CDR3 protein is CASSGQGSGELFF. The CDR3 DNA reads as TGTGCCAGCAGCGGACAGGGGTCAGGGGAGCTGTTTTTT.

The chain employs TRBV29-1 and TRBJ2-5, with D perhaps matching TRBD1 (5 bases). V was clipped by 4 bases and J by 4 bases, with 16 bases between them. The CDR3 sequence is 14 residues long. Germline-derived CDR1 and CDR2 are SQVTM and ANQGSEA. As DNA, the CDR3 is TGCAGCGTTGGGTCAGGGTCGACGGCAGAGACCCAGTACTTC. Translating it yields CSVGSGSTAETQYF.

V usage is TRBV29-1 and J usage is TRBJ1-6; 9 positions agree with TRBD1. Per germline, CDR1 SQVTM and CDR2 ANQGSEA. V lost 5 bases and J lost 8; bases outside the gene matches: 7. This CDR3 has 14 amino acids. CDR3 sequence: CSVHRDREDSPLHF. For the CDR3, the DNA is TGCAGCGTTCACCGGGACAGGGAGGATTCACCCCTCCACTTT.

This chain connects TRBV2 to TRBJ1-1, with 7 bases lining up with TRBD1. Germline V gene sequence: CDR1 SNHLY, CDR2 FYNNEI. CDR3 length: 16 residues. The ends lost 5 bases at V and 1 base at J; junction bases unmatched: 10. The CDR3 nucleotides are TGTGCCAGCAGTTCCCAAGGGCAGGGGGGGAACACTGAAGCTTTCTTT. It encodes CASSSQGQGGNTEAFF.

This clone appeared a few times. The CDR3 DNA reads as TGTGCCAGCAGCACTCCCGGTTCGGGGGGCTACACCTTC. Translation gives CASSTPGSGGYTF. This rearrangement joins TRBV7-9 to TRBJ1-2; D is ambiguous. Trimming took 5 bases from V and 8 from J, leaving 15 bases between them. Germline-derived CDR1 and CDR2 are SEHNR and FQNEAQ (reference sequence). This CDR3 has 13 amino acids.

This chain uses TRBV2 with TRBJ2-7; 9 bases agree with TRBD1. Germline V gene data show CDR1 as SNHLY and CDR2 as FYNNEI. The CDR3 length is 12 residues. J was trimmed by 9 bases and V by 3 bases; bases with no gene match: 3. The CDR3 here is CASSEGGQGQYF. CDR3 coding DNA: TGTGCCAGCAGTGAGGGGGGACAGGGGCAGTACTTC.

This clone was seen only a few times. The chain's CDR3 is CASSLWGVSYEQYF. CDR3 sequence (DNA): TGTGCCAGCAGCCTGTGGGGGGTCTCCTACGAGCAGTACTTC. The chain uses TRBV5-4 and TRBJ2-7; weak D call: TRBD2 (6 bases). Germline lookup yields CDR1 SGHNT and CDR2 YYREEE (reference sequence). This CDR3 region has 14 residues. V lost 4 bases to trimming and J lost 0 bases, with 11 bases between them.

V gene TRBV19 combines with J gene TRBJ1-2, with 9 bases fitting TRBD1. V shed 1 base and J 7 bases; nucleotides not matched to a gene: 7. This CDR3 region has 15 residues. Per the germline V gene, CDR1 is LNHDA and CDR2 is SQIVND (reference sequence). The CDR3 coding sequence is TGTGCCAGTAGTATAGTGGGACAGGGTGCTGGTGGCTACACCTTC. Amino acid sequence: CASSIVGQGAGGYTF.

The rearrangement uses TRBV7-8 and TRBJ2-3; no clear D gene. V was trimmed by 0 bases and J by 5 bases, leaving 12 bases between them. Looked up from germline, CDR1 is SGHVS and CDR2 is FQNEAQ. The CDR3 runs 15 residues. CDR3 nucleotide sequence: TGTGCCAGCAGCTTAGCCCCCGGGTGGAGAGATACGCAGTATTTT. Translation gives CASSLAPGWRDTQYF.